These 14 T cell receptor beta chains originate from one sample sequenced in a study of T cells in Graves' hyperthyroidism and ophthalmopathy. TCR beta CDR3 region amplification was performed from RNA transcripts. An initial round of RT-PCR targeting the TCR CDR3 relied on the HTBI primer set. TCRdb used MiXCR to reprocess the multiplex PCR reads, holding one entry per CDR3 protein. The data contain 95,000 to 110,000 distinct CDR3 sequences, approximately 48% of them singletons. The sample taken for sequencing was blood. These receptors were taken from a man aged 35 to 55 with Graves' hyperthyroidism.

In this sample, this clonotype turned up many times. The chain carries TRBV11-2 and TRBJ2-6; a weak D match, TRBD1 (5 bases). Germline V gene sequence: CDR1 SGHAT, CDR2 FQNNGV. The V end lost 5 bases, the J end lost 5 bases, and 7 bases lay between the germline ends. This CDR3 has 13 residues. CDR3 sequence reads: CASSQDRANVLTF. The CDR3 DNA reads TGTGCCAGCAGCCAGGACAGGGCCAACGTCCTGACTTTC.

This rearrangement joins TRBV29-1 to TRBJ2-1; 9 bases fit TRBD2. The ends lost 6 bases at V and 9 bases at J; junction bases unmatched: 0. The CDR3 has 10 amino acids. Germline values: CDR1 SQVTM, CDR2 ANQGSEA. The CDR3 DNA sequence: TGCAGCGTAGCGGGAGGTGAGCAGTTCTTC. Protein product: CSVAGGEQFF.

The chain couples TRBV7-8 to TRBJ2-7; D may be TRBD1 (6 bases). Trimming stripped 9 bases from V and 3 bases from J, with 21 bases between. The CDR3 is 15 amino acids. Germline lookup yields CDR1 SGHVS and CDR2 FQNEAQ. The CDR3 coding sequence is TGTGCCAGTACGGGCGGGTCTGGGGGCATCTACGAGCAGTACTTC. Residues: CASTGGSGGIYEQYF.

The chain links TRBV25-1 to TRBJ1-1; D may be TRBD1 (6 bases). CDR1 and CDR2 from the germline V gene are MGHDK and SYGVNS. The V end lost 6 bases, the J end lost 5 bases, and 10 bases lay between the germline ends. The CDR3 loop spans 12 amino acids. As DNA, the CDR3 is TGTGCCAGCAGGGACAGTAGGACTGAAGCTTTCTTT. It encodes CASRDSRTEAFF.

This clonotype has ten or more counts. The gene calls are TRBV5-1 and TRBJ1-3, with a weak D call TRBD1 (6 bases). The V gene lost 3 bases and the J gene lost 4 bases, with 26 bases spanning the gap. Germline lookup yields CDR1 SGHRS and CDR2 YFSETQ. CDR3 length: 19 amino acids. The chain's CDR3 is CASSSDALDVWGLGNTIYF. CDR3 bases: TGCGCCAGCAGCTCGGACGCACTCGACGTTTGGGGGCTAGGAAACACCATATATTTT.

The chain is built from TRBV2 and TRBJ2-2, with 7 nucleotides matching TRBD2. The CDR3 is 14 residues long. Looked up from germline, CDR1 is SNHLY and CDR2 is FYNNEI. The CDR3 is CARRRGVNTGELFF. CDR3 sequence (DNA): TGTGCTAGAAGACGGGGGGTGAACACCGGGGAGCTGTTTTTT.

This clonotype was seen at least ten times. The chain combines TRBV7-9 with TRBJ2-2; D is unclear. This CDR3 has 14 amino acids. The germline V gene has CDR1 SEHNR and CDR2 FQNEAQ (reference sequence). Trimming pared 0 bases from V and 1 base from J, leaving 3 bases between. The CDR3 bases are TGTGCCAGCAGCTTAGCTATGAACACCGGGGAGCTGTTTTTT. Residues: CASSLAMNTGELFF.

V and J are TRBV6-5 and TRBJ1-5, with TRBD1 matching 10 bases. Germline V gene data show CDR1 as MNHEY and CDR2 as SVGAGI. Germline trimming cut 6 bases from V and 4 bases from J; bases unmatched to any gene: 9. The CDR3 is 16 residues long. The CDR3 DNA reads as TGTGCCAGCAGGTCCTTGACAGGGGGCTTTAATCAGCCCCAGCATTTT. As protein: CASRSLTGGFNQPQHF.

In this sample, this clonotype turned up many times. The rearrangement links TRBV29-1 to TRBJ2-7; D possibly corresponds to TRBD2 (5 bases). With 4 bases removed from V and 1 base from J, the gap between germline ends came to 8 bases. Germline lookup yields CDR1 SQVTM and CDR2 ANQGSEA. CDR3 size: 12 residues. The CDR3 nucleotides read TGCAGCGTTGTTCGGGATTCCTACGAGCAGTACTTC. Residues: CSVVRDSYEQYF.

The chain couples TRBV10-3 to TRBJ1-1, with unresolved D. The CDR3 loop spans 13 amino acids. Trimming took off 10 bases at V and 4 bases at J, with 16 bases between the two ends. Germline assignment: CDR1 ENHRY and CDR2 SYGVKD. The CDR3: CATTSGRTTEAFF. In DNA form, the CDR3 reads TGTGCCACCACTAGCGGGAGGACCACTGAAGCTTTCTTT.

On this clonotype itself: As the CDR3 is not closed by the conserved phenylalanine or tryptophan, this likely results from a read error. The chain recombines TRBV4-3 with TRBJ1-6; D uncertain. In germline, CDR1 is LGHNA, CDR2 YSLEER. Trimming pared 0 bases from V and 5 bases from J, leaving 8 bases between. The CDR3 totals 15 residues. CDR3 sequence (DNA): TGCGCCAGCAGCCAAGAGGGGAACGATAATTCACCCCTCCACCTT. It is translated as CASSQEGNDNSPLHL.

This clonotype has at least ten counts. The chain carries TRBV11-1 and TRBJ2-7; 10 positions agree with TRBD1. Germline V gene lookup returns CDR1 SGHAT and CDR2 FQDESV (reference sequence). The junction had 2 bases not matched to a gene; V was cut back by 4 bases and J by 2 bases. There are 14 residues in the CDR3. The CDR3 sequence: CASSWDRGTYEQYF. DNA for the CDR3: TGTGCCAGCAGCTGGGACAGGGGCACCTACGAGCAGTACTTC.

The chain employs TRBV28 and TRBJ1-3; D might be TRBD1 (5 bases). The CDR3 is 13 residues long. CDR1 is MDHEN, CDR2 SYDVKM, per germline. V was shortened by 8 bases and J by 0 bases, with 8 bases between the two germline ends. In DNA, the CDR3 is TGTGCCAGCGGGCAGGGCTCTGGAAACACCATATATTTT. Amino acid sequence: CASGQGSGNTIYF.

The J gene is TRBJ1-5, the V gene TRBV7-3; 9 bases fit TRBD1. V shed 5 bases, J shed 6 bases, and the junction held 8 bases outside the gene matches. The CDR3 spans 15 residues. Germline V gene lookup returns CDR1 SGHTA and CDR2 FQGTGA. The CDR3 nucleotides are TGTGCCAGCAGCCTAGCGGGACAGGGCGCTCAGCCCCAGCATTTT. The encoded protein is CASSLAGQGAQPQHF.